A selection of T cell receptor beta chains follows, all from one sample in a study of blood T cells in healthy people across ages. TCRdb reprocessed the 5' RACE reads via MiXCR and lists one record per CDR3 protein. The repertoire consists of under 2,000,000 distinct CDR3 sequences, with 49% occurring once and the leading ten covering around 2.1%. Sequenced input: blood. These receptors came from a woman in her thirties or forties in good health. The conserved cysteine and the conserved F or W are not part of the CDR3 here.

v_gene,CDR3aa
TRBV6-1,ASSDLGQGFYSYNEQY
TRBV20-1,SASPGTSGGQETQY
TRBV9,ASSAAPGGYTEAF
TRBV6-5,ASSSELSSYNSPLH
TRBV20-1,SARKQGTYNEQF
TRBV20-1,SATPRDRRRYEQY
TRBV6-2/TRBV6-3,ASRRGPLETQY
TRBV7-2,ASSLDFINEQY
TRBV7-9,ASSLVGTHEQY
TRBV4-3,ASSQGTGTFYGYT
TRBV6-1,ASSPATDYEQY
TRBV7-2,ASSVARERTQY
TRBV13,ASSPNGPGGRYNEQF
TRBV29-1,SVTGEGYGYT
TRBV7-3,ASSQGQGTEQF
TRBV4-1,ASSISGGAGNEQF
TRBV6-2/TRBV6-3,ASSYSDSRTYGYT
TRBV7-9,ASSSRDGARTQY
TRBV29-1,SVSTGHSYGYT
TRBV11-1,ASSFAGQVEKTQY
TRBV7-9,ASGDKGNQPQH
TRBV29-1,SADRVRGGYT
TRBV14,ASSQYAEAF
TRBV12-3/TRBV12-4,ASSLDWSNEQF
TRBV20-1,SATTGGLSNSPLH
TRBV6-2/TRBV6-3,ASTSSQGGGAY
TRBV10-3,AISESGLPSTDTQY
TRBV12-3/TRBV12-4,ASSFGWRDEQF
TRBV20-1,STPGGVGYGYT
TRBV29-1,SVWGESGEQF
TRBV7-2,ASSLAGQTYSGYT
TRBV27,ASSSTSGRDTQY
TRBV20-1,SSGGGDQETQY
TRBV3-1,AGSQVDPGAAQY
TRBV10-3,AIQRGASGEQF
TRBV4-3,ASSPQSGHTDTQY
TRBV6-2/TRBV6-3,ASRCTGGGENEQF
TRBV15,ATSRDRADYGYT
TRBV6-5,ASSQPRGITDTQY
TRBV28,ASIGGNEQY
TRBV28,ASSSPAGLSSTDTQY
TRBV20-1,SARDGGGANVLT
TRBV20-1,SARDAGAGTQPQH
TRBV28,ASSSLTSGLSYEQY
TRBV12-3/TRBV12-4,ASSFRAGAYNEQF
TRBV28,ASSLRALEQF
TRBV4-2,ASSQLEGRAF
TRBV7-9,ASSLAQGALNTEAF